The 2 T cell receptor beta chains in this list originate from one sample, sequenced in a study of shared clonotypes between healthy human individuals. Only in-frame clones appear in the TCRdb table, and some are missing; sequencing was by immunoSEQ multiplex PCR. This table has approximately 600,000 clones, 90% to 95% appearing once. Naive CD8 cells comprised CD45RO-negative, CCR7-positively selected cells, excluding terminally differentiated effector memory CD45RA+ cells. The sample was naive CD8+ T cells sorted from blood. These TCRs come from a woman in her 30s in good health.

The gene calls are TRBV7-3 and TRBJ2-5, with unresolved D. Germline loops: CDR1 SGHTA, CDR2 FQGTGA. This CDR3 is 16 amino acids long. The ends were cut back, 4 bases at V and 1 base at J, with 16 bases in the middle. Here the CDR3 reads CASSSPGGGGQETQYF. CDR3 DNA: TGTGCCAGCAGCTCCCCGGGTGGTGGCGGCCAAGAGACCCAGTACTTC.

The rearrangement uses TRBV10-2 and TRBJ2-1; TRBD2 is a possible D gene (6 bases). CDR1 WSHSY and CDR2 SAAADI come from the germline V gene. Trimming stripped 6 bases from V and 0 bases from J, with 12 bases between. This CDR3 spans 15 amino acids. As DNA, the CDR3 is TGCGCCAGCAGAGACCGCGGGGTCTCCTACAATGAGCAGTTCTTC. Translated: CASRDRGVSYNEQFF.